The 15 T cell receptor beta chains presented below share a single source sample, sequenced in a study of cytomegalovirus exposure and HLA in healthy donors. Sequenced by immunoSEQ multiplex PCR; TCRdb stores in-frame clones only, minus some. The sample lists over 100,000 clones; about 88% were seen once. Sequences were obtained from PBMCs. The receptors derive from a woman between 18 and 29 years old in good health and CMV-seronegative.

This clone was seen just once. The rearrangement uses TRBV9 and TRBJ1-5, with D possibly TRBD1 on 5 matching bases. Trimming stripped 4 bases from V and 3 bases from J, with 11 bases between. The CDR3 has 14 residues. Germline V gene data show CDR1 as SGDLS and CDR2 as YYNGEE. CDR3 nucleotides: TGTGCCAGCAGCATGGCCAGGGACAATCAGCCCCAGCATTTT. Its protein product is CASSMARDNQPQHF.

The chain carries TRBV5-1 and TRBJ1-3; D is ambiguous. V lost 0 bases and J 0 bases, leaving 10 bases between the germline ends. Per germline, CDR1 SGHRS and CDR2 YFSETQ. CDR3 length: 16 amino acids. The CDR3 region has the DNA TGCGCCAGCAGCTTGGATATTTTGGCCTCTGGAAACACCATATATTTT. Translation gives CASSLDILASGNTIYF.

The chain uses TRBV27 and TRBJ2-1; the match to TRBD2 covers 12 bases. V gave up 5 bases and J gave up 6 bases; unmatched junction bases: 11. From germline, CDR1 is MNHEY and CDR2 SMNVEV (reference sequence). This CDR3 comprises 17 residues. The CDR3 reads CASSTPGLAGGLNEQFF. CDR3 bases: TGTGCCAGCAGTACACCAGGGCTAGCGGGGGGGCTCAATGAGCAGTTCTTC.

The chain joins TRBV18 to TRBJ1-1; 11 positions match TRBD1. Trimming took 6 bases from V and 5 from J; bases not matched to a gene: 8. CDR1 is KGHSH, CDR2 LQKENI, per germline. This CDR3 contains 15 residues. CDR3 residues: CASSFSGTGGTEAFF. DNA for the CDR3: TGTGCCAGCTCGTTCTCCGGGACAGGGGGGACTGAAGCTTTCTTT.

This rearrangement joins TRBV23-1 to TRBJ1-1; D gene uncertain. TRBV23-1 is known as an ORF, though its function is uncertain. The CDR3 runs 14 residues. V was trimmed by 1 base and J by 2 bases, leaving 8 bases between them. DNA for the CDR3: TGCGCCAGCAGTCAATGGGCAGTAAACACTGAAGCTTTCTTT. It yields the protein CASSQWAVNTEAFF.

The chain employs TRBV13 and TRBJ2-7; 15 nucleotides line up with TRBD2. CDR1 and CDR2 from the germline V gene are PRHDT and FYEKMQ (reference sequence). There are 20 residues in the CDR3. J lost 3 bases, V lost 2 bases, and 14 bases had no gene match. In nucleotides, the CDR3 is TGTGCCAGCAGCTTAAGACCAGGGACTAGCGGGGGGACCTTGAACTACGAGCAGTACTTC. Its protein product is CASSLRPGTSGGTLNYEQYF.

V gene TRBV29-1 combines with J gene TRBJ1-1; TRBD1 matches at 8 bases. The ends lost 7 bases at V and 8 bases at J; junction bases unmatched: 6. The germline V gene encodes CDR1 SQVTM and CDR2 ANQGSEA. The CDR3 is 11 residues long. The CDR3 DNA reads as TGCAGCGCAGGGGGCGCAGCCGAAGCTTTCTTT. Translation: CSAGGAAEAFF.

This chain links TRBV25-1 with TRBJ2-1, with 8 bases identical to TRBD2. With 10 bases clipped from V and 6 bases from J, the junction kept 17 bases outside the gene matches. Germline V gene data show CDR1 as MGHDK and CDR2 as SYGVNS. The CDR3 totals 16 residues. This CDR3 reads CATSTIAGPGSNEQFF. The DNA for the CDR3 is TGTGCCACTTCCACAATAGCGGGGCCGGGGAGCAATGAGCAGTTCTTC.

The V gene is TRBV6-6, the J gene TRBJ1-1; D gene ambiguous. V was clipped by 8 bases and J by 2 bases, with 15 bases between them. Germline values: CDR1 MNHNY, CDR2 SVGAGI (reference sequence). The length of the CDR3 is 14 residues. Here the CDR3 reads CASQSLNLNTEAFF. The DNA of the CDR3 is TGTGCCAGCCAAAGCCTAAACTTAAACACTGAAGCTTTCTTT.

The rearrangement joins TRBV5-1 to TRBJ2-5, with 8 bases that match TRBD2. Germline CDR1 SGHRS, CDR2 YFSETQ. V lost 0 bases and J lost 5; bases outside the gene matches: 6. This CDR3 spans 15 amino acids. CDR3 loop: CASSLVTSVRETQYF. Written as DNA, the CDR3 is TGCGCCAGCAGCTTGGTGACTAGCGTTCGGGAGACCCAGTACTTC.

The chain is built from TRBV19 and TRBJ2-7, with 7 bases fitting TRBD2. Germline V gives CDR1 LNHDA, CDR2 SQIVND (reference sequence). CDR3 length: 16 residues. V dropped 2 bases and J dropped 2; count of bases not matched to a gene: 9. For the CDR3, the DNA is TGTGCCAGTAGTATATGGGGGGGACCCCGAACCTACGAGCAGTACTTC. It is translated as CASSIWGGPRTYEQYF.

The J gene is TRBJ2-7, the V gene TRBV6-5, with 10 bases matching TRBD1. After removal of 6 bases from V and 3 bases from J, the junction contained 8 bases not matched to a gene. The germline gives CDR1 MNHEY, CDR2 SVGAGI. CDR3 length equals 15 residues. CDR3 protein: CASRDTGTGDYEQYF. CDR3 in DNA: TGTGCCAGCAGGGATACCGGGACAGGGGACTACGAGCAGTACTTC.

The rearrangement uses TRBV6-5 and TRBJ1-2; D uncertain. The V gene's germline CDR1 is MNHEY and CDR2 SVGAGI. This CDR3 has 12 amino acids. Trimming cost V 6 bases and J 7 bases, with 12 bases left between them. CDR3 sequence (DNA): TGTGCCAGCAGCAACCCTCGGGGTGGCTACACCTTC. Translated, it gives CASSNPRGGYTF.

The V call is TRBV14, the J call TRBJ2-6, with 9 bases fitting TRBD1. The V and J ends lost 3 bases and 0 bases, in that order; junction bases with no gene match: 6. The CDR3 loop spans 18 amino acids. Per the germline V gene, CDR1 is SGHDN and CDR2 is FVKESK. DNA of the CDR3: TGTGCCAGCAGCCAGAGACGACAGGGGGGCTCTGGGGCCAACGTCCTGACTTTC. Protein sequence: CASSQRRQGGSGANVLTF.

V is TRBV10-3 and J is TRBJ2-1, with 8 bases matching TRBD1. Per germline, CDR1 ENHRY and CDR2 SYGVKD. This CDR3 contains 15 residues. The V gene end was trimmed by 5 bases and the J gene end by 5 bases; junction bases not matched to a gene: 8. CDR3 sequence (DNA): TGTGCCATCAGTTTGGGACAGGCTAAGGACAATGAGCAGTTCTTC. This translates into CAISLGQAKDNEQFF.